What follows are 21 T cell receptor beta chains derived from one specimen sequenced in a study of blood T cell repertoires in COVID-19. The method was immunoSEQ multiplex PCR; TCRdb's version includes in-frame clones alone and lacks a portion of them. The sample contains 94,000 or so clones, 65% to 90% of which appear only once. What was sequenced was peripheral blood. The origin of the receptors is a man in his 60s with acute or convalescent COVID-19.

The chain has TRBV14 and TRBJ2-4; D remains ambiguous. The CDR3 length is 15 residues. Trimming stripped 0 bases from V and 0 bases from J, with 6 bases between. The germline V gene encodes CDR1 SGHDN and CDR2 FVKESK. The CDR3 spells CASSQDSKAKNIQYF. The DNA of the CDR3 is TGTGCCAGCAGCCAAGACAGTAAAGCCAAAAACATTCAGTACTTC.

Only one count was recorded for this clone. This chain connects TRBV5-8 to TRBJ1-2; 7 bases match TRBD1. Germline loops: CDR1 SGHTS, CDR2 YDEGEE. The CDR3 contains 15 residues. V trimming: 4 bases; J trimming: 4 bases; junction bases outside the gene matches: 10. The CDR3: CASSDTGDYIYGYTF. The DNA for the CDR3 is TGTGCCAGCAGCGACACAGGGGATTATATCTATGGCTACACCTTC.

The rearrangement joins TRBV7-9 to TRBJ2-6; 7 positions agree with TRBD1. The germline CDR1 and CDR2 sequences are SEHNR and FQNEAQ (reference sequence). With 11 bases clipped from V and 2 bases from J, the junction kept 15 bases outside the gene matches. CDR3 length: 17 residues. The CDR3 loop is CAGKEGTVITGANVLTF. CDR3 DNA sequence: TGTGCCGGAAAAGAGGGGACAGTTATAACTGGGGCCAACGTCCTGACTTTC.

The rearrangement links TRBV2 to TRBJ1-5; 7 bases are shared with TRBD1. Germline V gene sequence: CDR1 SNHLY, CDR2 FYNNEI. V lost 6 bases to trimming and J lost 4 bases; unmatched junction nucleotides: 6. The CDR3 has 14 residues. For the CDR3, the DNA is TGTGCCAGCAGCGCCTCGACAGGGAATCAGCCCCAGCATTTT. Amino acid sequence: CASSASTGNQPQHF.

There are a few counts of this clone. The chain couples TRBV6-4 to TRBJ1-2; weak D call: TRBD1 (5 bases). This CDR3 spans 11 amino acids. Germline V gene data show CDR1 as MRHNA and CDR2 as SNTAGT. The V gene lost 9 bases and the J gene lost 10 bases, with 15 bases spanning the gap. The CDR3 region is CARGITGDYTF. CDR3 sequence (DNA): TGTGCCAGGGGAATTACAGGAGACTACACCTTC.

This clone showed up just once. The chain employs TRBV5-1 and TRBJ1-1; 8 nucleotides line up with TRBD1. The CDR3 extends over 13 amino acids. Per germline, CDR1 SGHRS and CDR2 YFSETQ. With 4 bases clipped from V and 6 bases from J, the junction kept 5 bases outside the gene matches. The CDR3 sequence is CASSPGGQAEAFF. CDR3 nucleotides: TGCGCCAGCAGCCCGGGGGGACAGGCTGAAGCTTTCTTT.

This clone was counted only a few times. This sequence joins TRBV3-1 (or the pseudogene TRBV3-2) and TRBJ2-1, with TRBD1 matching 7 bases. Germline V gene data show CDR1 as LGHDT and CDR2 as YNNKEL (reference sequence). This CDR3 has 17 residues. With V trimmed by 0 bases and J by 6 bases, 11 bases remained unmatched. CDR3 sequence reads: CASSQDPGRTGANEQFF. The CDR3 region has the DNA TGTGCCAGCAGCCAAGATCCTGGACGGACAGGCGCCAATGAGCAGTTCTTC.

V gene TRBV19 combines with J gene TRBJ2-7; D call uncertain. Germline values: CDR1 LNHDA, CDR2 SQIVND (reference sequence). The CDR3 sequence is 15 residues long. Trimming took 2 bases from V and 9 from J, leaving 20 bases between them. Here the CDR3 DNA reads TGTGCCAGTAGTATATTCTACTCCCACTTCACTGGGCAGTACGTC. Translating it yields CASSIFYSHFTGQYV.

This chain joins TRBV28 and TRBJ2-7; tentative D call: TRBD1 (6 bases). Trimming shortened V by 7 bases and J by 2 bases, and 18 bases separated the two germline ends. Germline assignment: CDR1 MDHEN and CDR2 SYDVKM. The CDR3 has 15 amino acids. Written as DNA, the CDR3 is TGTGCCAGCAACTTGGGGTTTCAGGGGACCTACGAGCAGTACTTC. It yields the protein CASNLGFQGTYEQYF.

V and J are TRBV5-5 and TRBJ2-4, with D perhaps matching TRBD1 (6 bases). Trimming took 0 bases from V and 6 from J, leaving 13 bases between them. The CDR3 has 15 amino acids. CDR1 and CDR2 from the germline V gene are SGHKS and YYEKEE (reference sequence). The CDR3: CASSLGRGQTNIQYF. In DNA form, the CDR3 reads TGTGCCAGCAGCTTGGGCCGAGGACAGACAAACATTCAGTACTTC.

CDR3 residues: CASSDGQGGNQPQHF. CDR3 nucleotides: TGTGCCAGCAGTGACGGGCAGGGGGGCAATCAGCCCCAGCATTTT. The J gene is TRBJ1-5, the V gene TRBV6-1, with 7 bases identical to TRBD1. V lost 3 bases to trimming and J lost 2 bases; unmatched junction nucleotides: 4. Germline V gene data show CDR1 as MNHNS and CDR2 as SASEGT. The CDR3 contains 15 residues.

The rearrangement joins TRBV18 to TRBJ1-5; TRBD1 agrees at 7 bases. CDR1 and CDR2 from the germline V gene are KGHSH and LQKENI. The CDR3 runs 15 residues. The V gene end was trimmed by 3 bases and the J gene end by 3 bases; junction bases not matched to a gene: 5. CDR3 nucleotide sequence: TGTGCCAGCTCACCGCAAGGGGGCCCCAATCAGCCCCAGCATTTT. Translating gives CASSPQGGPNQPQHF. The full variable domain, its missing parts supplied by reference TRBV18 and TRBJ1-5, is NAGVMQNPRHLVRRRGQEARLRCSPMKGHSHVYWYRQLPEEGLKFMVYLQKENIIDESGMPKERFSAEFPKEGPSILRIQQVVRGDSAAYFCASSPQGGPNQPQHFGDGTRLSIL.

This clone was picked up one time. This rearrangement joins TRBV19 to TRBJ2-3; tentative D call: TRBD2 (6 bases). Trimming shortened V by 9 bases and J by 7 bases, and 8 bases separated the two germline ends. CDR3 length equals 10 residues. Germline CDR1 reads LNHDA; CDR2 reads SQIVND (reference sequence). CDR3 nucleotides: TGTGCCAGCGGGGACTATACGCAGTATTTT. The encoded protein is CASGDYTQYF.

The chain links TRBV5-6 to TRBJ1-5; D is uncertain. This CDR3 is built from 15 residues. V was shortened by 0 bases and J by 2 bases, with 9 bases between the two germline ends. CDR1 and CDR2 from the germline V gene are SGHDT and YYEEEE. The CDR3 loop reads CASSLGAQGNQPQHF. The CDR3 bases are TGTGCCAGCAGCTTGGGGGCCCAAGGCAATCAGCCCCAGCATTTT.

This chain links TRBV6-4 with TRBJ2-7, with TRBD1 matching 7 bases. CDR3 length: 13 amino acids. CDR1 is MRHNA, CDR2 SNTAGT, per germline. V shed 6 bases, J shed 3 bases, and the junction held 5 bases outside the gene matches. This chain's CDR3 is CASSASGGYEQYF. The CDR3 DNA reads TGTGCCAGCAGCGCCTCAGGGGGCTACGAGCAGTACTTC.

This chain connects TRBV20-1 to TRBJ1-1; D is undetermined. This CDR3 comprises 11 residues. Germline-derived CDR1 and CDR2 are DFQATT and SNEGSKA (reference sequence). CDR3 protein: CILGPDTEAFF. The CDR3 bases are TGCATCCTAGGCCCGGACACTGAAGCTTTCTTT.

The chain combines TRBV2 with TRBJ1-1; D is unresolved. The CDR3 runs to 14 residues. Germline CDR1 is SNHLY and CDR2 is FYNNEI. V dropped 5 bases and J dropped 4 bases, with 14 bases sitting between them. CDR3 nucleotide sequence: TGTGCCAGCAGTCCAAGGGAGACGGGCACTGAAGCTTTCTTT. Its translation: CASSPRETGTEAFF. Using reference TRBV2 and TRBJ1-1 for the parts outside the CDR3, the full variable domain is EPEVTQTPSHQVTQMGQEVILRCVPISNHLYFYWYRQILGQKVEFLVSFYNNEISEKSEIFDDQFSVERPDGSNFTLKIRSTKLEDSAMYFCASSPRETGTEAFFGQGTRLTVV.

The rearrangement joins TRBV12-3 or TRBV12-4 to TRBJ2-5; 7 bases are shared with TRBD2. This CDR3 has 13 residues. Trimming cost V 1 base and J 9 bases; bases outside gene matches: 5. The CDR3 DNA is TGTGCCAGCAGTTTAGAGGGTCGGGAGGCCCAGTACTTC. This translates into CASSLEGREAQYF.

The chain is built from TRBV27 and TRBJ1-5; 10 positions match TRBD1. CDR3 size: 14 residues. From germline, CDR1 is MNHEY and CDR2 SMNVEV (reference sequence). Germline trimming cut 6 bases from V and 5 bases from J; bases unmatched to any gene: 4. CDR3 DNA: TGTGCCAGCAGCCCCGGGACAGGGGATCAGCCCCAGCATTTT. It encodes CASSPGTGDQPQHF.

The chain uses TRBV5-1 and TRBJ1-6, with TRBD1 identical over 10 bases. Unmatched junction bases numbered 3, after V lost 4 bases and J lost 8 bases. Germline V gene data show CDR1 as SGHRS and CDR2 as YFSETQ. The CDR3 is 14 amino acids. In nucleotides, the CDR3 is TGCGCCAGCAGCCACGGACAGGGGGATTCACCCCTCCACTTT. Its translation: CASSHGQGDSPLHF.

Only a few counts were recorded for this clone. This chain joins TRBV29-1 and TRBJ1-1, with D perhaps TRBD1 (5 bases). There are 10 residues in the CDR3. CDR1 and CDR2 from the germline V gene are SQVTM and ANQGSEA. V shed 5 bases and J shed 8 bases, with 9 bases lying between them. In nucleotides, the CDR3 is TGCAGCGTTCTGGAGGGGGAAGCTTTCTTT. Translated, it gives CSVLEGEAFF.